Sequencing of this T cell receptor (beta chain) was carried out in a study of blood T cell repertoires in COVID-19. Study as a whole: Sites across the United States, Italy and Spain contributed samples from acute and convalescent COVID-19. The analysed material was cDNA or gDNA that came from T cells, B-cell-depleted T cells, or PBMCs.

In the study's own analysis: Amplified reference gene primers provided the basis for estimating nucleated cell counts. Only in-frame clones appear in the TCRdb table, and some are missing; sequencing was by immunoSEQ multiplex PCR. V and J calls and clone size follow that table, whereas D and trimming were derived from the DNA. The sample yields hundreds of thousands of clones, around 90% seen once. This sequence originates from a man in his 70s with acute or convalescent COVID-19. Sequenced sample: peripheral blood.

CDR3 protein: CASIQGGHMNTEAFF. The CDR3 bases are TGTGCCAGTATTCAGGGGGGTCACATGAACACTGAAGCTTTCTTT. The chain combines TRBV19 with TRBJ1-1, with TRBD1 matching 7 bases. With V trimmed by 7 bases and J by 0 bases, 8 bases remained unmatched. Germline lookup yields CDR1 LNHDA and CDR2 SQIVND (reference sequence). The CDR3 has 15 amino acids.